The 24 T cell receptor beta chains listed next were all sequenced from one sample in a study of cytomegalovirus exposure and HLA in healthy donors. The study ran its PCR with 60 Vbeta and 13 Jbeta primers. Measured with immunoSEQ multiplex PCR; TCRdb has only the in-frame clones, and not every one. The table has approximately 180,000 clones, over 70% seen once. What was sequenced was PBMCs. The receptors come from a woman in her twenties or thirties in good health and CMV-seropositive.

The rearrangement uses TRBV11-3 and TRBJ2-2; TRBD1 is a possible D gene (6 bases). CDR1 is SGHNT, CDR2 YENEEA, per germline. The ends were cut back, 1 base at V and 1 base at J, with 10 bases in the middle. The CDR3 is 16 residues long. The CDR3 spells CASSLGAGVNTGELFF. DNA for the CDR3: TGTGCCAGCAGCTTAGGGGCAGGGGTGAACACCGGGGAGCTGTTTTTT.

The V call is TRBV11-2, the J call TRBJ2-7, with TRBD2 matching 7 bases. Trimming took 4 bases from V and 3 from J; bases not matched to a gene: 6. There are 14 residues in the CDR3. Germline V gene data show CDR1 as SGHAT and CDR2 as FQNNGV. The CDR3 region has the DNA TGTGCCAGCAGCTACCTAGCGGAGATCTACGAGCAGTACTTC. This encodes CASSYLAEIYEQYF.

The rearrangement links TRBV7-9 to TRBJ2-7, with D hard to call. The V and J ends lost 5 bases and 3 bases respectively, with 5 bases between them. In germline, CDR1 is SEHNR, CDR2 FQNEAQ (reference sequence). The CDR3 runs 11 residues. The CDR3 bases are TGTGCCAGCAGCCCTAACTACGAGCAGTACTTC. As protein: CASSPNYEQYF.

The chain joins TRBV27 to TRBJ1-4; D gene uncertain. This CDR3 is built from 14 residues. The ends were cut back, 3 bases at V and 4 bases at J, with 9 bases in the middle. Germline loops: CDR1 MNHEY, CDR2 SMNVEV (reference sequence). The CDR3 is CASSLTLFNEKLFF. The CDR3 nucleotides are TGTGCCAGCAGTTTGACACTCTTTAATGAAAAACTGTTTTTT.

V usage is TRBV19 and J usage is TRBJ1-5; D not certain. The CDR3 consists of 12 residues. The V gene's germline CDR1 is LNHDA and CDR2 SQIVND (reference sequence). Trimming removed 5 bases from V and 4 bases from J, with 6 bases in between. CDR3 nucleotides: TGTGCCAGTAGTTACTCAAATCAGCCCCAGCATTTT. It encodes CASSYSNQPQHF. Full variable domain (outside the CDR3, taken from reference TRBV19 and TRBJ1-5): DGGITQSPKYLFRKEGQNVTLSCEQNLNHDAMYWYRQDPGQGLRLIYYSQIVNDFQKGDIAEGYSVSREKKESFPLTVTSAQKNPTAFYLCASSYSNQPQHFGDGTRLSIL.

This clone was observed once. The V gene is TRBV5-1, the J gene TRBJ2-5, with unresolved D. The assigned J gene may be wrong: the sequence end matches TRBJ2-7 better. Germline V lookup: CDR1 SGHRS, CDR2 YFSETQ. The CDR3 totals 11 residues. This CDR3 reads CASSSDYEQYF. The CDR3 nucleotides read TGCGCCAGCAGCTCCGACTACGAGCAGTACTTC.

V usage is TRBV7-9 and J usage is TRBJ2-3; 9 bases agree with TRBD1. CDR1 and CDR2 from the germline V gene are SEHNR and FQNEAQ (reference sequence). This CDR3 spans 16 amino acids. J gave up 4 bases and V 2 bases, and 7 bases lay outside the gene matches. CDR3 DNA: TGTGCCAGCAGCTTATCTGACAGGGGGATCGCAGATACGCAGTATTTT. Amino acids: CASSLSDRGIADTQYF.

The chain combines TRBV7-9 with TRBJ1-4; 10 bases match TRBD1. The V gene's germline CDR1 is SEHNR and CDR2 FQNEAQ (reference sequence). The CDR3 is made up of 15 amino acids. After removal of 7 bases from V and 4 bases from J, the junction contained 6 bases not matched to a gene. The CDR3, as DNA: TGTGCCAGCAACCCTGGACAGGGGGATAATGAAAAACTGTTTTTT. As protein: CASNPGQGDNEKLFF.

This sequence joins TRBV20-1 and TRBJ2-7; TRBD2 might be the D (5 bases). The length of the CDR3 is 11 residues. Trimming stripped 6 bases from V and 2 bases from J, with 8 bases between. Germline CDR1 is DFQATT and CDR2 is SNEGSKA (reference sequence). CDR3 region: CSARGTYEQYF. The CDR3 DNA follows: TGCAGTGCCCGAGGGACCTACGAGCAGTACTTC.

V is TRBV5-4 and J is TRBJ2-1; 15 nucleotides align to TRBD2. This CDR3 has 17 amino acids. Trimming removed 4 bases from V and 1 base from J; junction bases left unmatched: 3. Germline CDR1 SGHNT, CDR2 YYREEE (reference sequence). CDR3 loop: CASSAGTSGRSYNEQFF. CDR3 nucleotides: TGTGCCAGCAGCGCCGGGACTAGCGGGAGGTCCTACAATGAGCAGTTCTTC.

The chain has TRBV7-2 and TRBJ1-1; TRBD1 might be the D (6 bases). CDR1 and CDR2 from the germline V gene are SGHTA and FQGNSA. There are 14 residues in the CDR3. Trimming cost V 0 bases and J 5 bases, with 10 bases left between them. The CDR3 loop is CASSLAPGETEAFF. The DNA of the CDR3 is TGTGCCAGCAGCTTAGCGCCAGGGGAGACTGAAGCTTTCTTT.

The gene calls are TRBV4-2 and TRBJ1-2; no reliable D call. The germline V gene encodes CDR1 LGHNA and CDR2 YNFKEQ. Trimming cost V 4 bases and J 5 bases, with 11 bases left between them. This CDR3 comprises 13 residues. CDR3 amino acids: CASSPGSGYGYTF. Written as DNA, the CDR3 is TGTGCCAGCAGCCCCGGGAGTGGGTATGGCTACACCTTC.

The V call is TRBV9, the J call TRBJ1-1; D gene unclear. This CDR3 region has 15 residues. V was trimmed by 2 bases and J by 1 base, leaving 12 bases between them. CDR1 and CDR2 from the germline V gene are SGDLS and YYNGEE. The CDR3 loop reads CASSVGPGRNTEAFF. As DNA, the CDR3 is TGTGCCAGCAGCGTCGGTCCAGGCCGGAACACTGAAGCTTTCTTT.

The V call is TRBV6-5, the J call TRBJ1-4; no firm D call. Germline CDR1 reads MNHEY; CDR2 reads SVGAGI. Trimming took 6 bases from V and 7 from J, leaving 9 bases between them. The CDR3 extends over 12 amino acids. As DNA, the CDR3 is TGTGCCAGCAGCAGAGGAAGTGAAAAACTGTTTTTT. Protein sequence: CASSRGSEKLFF.

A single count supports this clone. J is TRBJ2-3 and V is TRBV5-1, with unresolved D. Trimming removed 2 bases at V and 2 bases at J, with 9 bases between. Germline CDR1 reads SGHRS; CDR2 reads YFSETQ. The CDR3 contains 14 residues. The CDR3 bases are TGCGCCAGCAGCTTCACCACATTCACAGATACGCAGTATTTT. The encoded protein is CASSFTTFTDTQYF.

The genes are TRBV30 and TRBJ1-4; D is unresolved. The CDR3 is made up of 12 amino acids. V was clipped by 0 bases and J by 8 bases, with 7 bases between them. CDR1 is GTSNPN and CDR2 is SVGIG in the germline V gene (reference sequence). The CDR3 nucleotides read TGTGCCTGGAGTGTACATTCAGAAAAACTGTTTTTT. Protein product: CAWSVHSEKLFF.

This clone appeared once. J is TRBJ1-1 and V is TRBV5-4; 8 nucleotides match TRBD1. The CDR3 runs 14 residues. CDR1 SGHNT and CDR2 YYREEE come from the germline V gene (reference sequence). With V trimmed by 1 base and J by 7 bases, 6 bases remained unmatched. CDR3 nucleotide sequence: TGTGCCAGCAGCTTGCAGGGGGCGAGCTTTGAAGCTTTCTTT. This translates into CASSLQGASFEAFF. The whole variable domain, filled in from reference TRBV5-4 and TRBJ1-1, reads ETGVTQSPTHLIKTRGQQVTLRCSSQSGHNTVSWYQQALGQGPQFIFQYYREEENGRGNFPPRFSGLQFPNYSSELNVNALELDDSALYLCASSLQGASFEAFFGQGTRLTVV.

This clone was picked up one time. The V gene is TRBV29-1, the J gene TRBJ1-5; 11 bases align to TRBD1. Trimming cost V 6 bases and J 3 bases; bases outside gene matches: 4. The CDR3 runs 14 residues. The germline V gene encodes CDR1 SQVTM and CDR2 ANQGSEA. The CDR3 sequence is CSVADRGLNQPQHF. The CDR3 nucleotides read TGCAGCGTCGCGGACAGGGGGCTCAATCAGCCCCAGCATTTT. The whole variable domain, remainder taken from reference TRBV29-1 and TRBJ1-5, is SAVISQKPSRDICQRGTSLTIQCQVDSQVTMMFWYRQQPGQSLTLIATANQGSEATYESGFVIDKFPISRPNLTFSTLTVSNMSPEDSSIYLCSVADRGLNQPQHFGDGTRLSIL.

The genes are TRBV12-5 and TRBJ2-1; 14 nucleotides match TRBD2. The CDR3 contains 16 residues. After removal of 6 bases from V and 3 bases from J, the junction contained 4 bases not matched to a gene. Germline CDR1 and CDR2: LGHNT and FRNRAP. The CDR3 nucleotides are TGTGCTAGTGGACCGGGACTAGCGGGAGACTACAATGAGCAGTTCTTC. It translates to CASGPGLAGDYNEQFF.

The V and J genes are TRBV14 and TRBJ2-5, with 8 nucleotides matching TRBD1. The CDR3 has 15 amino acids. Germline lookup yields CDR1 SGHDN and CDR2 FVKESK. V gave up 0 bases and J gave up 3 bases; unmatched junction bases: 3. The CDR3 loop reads CASSQDSTGEETQYF. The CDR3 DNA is TGTGCCAGCAGCCAAGATTCGACAGGGGAAGAGACCCAGTACTTC.

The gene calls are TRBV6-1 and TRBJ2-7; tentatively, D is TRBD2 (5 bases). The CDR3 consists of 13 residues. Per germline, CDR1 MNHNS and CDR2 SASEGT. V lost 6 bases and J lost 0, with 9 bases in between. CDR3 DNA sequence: TGTGCCAGCAGGACGGGATACTCCTACGAGCAGTACTTC. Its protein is CASRTGYSYEQYF.

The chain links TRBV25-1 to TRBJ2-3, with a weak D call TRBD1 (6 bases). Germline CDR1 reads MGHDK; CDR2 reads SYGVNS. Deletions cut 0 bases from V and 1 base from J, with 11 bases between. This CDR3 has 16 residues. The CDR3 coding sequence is TGTGCCAGCAGTGAATATATTCAGGGGCGCACAGATACGCAGTATTTT. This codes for CASSEYIQGRTDTQYF.

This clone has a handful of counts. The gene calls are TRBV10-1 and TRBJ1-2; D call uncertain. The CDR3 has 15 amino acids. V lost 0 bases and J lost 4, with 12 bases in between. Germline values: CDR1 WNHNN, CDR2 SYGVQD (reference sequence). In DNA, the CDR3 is TGCGCCAGCAGTGAGTCGCCCGGACTTTCCTATGGCTACACCTTC. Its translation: CASSESPGLSYGYTF.

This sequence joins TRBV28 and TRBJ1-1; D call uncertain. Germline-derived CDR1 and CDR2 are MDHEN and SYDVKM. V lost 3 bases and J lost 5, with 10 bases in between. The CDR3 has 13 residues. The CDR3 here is CASSFPPGTEAFF. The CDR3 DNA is TGTGCCAGCAGTTTCCCCCCCGGGACTGAAGCTTTCTTT.